This TCR beta chain was sequenced for a study of blood T cell repertoires in COVID-19. Study at large: Nucleic acid was either cDNA or gDNA, and it came from T cells, B-cell-depleted T cells, or PBMCs.

This CDR3 is 16 amino acids long. In germline, CDR1 is LGHNA, CDR2 YNFKEQ. The V segment lost 2 bases and the J segment 7 bases; nucleotides outside the gene matches: 8. As originally analysed: The assay estimated nucleated cells by amplifying reference gene primers. Data came from immunoSEQ multiplex PCR; TCRdb stores just in-frame clones and leaves some out. Clone size and V and J calls were adopted from that table, with D and trimming inferred from the DNA. The sample carries 200,000 to 250,000 clones, 82% recorded once. The receptor was isolated from a woman of 80 years or more with acute or convalescent COVID-19. The sequenced sample consisted of peripheral blood. This rearrangement joins TRBV4-2 to TRBJ1-4, with TRBD1 matching over 9 bases. This CDR3 is CASSQPQTGGGEKLFF. The CDR3 nucleotides are TGTGCCAGCAGCCAACCTCAAACAGGGGGCGGTGAAAAACTGTTTTTT.